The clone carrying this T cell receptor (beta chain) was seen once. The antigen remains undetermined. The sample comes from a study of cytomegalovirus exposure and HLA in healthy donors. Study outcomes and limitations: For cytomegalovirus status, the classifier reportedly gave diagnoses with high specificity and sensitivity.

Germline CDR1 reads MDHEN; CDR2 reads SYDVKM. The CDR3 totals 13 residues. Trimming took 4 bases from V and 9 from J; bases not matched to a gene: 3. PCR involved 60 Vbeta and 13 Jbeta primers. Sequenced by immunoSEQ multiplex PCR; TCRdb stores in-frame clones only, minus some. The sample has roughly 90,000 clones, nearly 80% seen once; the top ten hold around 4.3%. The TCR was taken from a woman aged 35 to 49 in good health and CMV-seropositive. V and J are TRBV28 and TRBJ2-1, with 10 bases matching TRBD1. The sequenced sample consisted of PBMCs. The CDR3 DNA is TGTGCCAGCAGTTCGGGACAGGGGCGTGAGCAGTTCTTC. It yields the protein CASSSGQGREQFF.